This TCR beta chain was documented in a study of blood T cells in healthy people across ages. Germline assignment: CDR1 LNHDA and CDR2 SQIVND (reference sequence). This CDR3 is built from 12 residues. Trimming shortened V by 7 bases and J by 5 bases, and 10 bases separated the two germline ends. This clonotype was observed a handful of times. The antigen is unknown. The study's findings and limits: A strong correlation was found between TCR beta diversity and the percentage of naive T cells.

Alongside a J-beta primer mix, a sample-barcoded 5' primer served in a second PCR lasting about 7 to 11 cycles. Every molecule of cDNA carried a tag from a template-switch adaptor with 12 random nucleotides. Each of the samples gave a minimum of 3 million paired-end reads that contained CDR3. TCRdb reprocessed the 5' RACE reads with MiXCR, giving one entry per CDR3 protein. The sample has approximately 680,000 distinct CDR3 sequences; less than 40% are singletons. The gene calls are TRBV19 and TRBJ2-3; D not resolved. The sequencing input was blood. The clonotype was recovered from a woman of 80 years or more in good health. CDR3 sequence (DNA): TGTGCCAGTAACATGGGTGGAGATACGCAGTATTTT. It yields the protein CASNMGGDTQYF.